These T cell receptor beta chains were read from a single sample in a study of blood T cells in healthy people across ages. MiXCR was run by TCRdb on the 5' RACE reads, yielding one entry per CDR3 protein. The table includes 2 million or so distinct CDR3 sequences, roughly 50% detected once. The sample comprised blood. The receptors shown here come from a woman aged 40 to 55 in good health. CDR3s include the opening cysteine and the closing phenylalanine or tryptophan. D genes are given only for firm matches. Only some rows state a clone size, as once, few, many or a class for expanded clones.

size: NA; D: TRBD1; V: TRBV6-5; J: TRBJ1-2; CDR3: CASSPDRGVNGYTF; DNA: TGTGCCAGCAGTCCCGACAGGGGGGTTAATGGCTACACCTTC
size: many; D: TRBD1; V: TRBV15; J: TRBJ2-5; CDR3: CATSRTGGQETQYF; DNA: TGTGCCACCAGCCGGACAGGGGGTCAAGAGACCCAGTACTTC
size: few; D: NA; V: TRBV28; J: TRBJ1-2; CDR3: CASRPRGTNYGYTF; DNA: TGTGCCAGCAGACCGCGAGGGACAAACTATGGCTACACCTTC
size: NA; D: TRBD2; V: TRBV6-6; J: TRBJ2-7; CDR3: CASSWGGGGEQYF; DNA: TGTGCCAGCAGTTGGGGCGGGGGTGGCGAGCAGTACTTC
size: few; D: TRBD2; V: TRBV7-8; J: TRBJ2-7; CDR3: CASSLAGASGGYPSYEQYF; DNA: TGTGCCAGCAGCTTAGCGGGGGCTAGCGGGGGGTACCCTTCCTACGAGCAGTACTTC
size: once; D: TRBD2; V: TRBV20-1; J: TRBJ2-1; CDR3: CSARALWTSGYNEQFF; DNA: TGCAGTGCCCGAGCGTTGTGGACTAGCGGCTACAATGAGCAGTTCTTC
size: NA; D: TRBD1; V: TRBV12-3/TRBV12-4; J: TRBJ1-2; CDR3: CASSTGQGVSIYGYTF; DNA: TGTGCCAGCAGCACGGGACAGGGAGTATCAATTTATGGCTACACCTTC
size: few; D: NA; V: TRBV29-1; J: TRBJ2-1; CDR3: CSVSDRSSYNEQFF; DNA: TGCAGCGTCTCGGACCGAAGCTCCTACAATGAGCAGTTCTTC
size: NA; D: NA; V: TRBV6-1; J: TRBJ1-2; CDR3: CASSEAGSSYGYTF; DNA: TGTGCCAGCAGTGAAGCGGGCTCAAGCTATGGCTACACCTTC
size: NA; D: NA; V: TRBV7-9; J: TRBJ2-5; CDR3: CASGKGGMETQYF; DNA: TGTGCCAGCGGGAAAGGGGGGATGGAGACCCAGTACTTC
size: NA; D: TRBD1; V: TRBV6-1; J: TRBJ2-7; CDR3: CASSVTGANEQYF; DNA: TGTGCCAGCAGTGTGACAGGGGCCAACGAGCAGTACTTC
size: few; D: NA; V: TRBV6-2/TRBV6-3; J: TRBJ2-1; CDR3: CASRELAINEQFF; DNA: TGTGCCAGCAGAGAGCTAGCAATAAATGAGCAGTTCTTC
size: NA; D: TRBD1; V: TRBV4-2; J: TRBJ1-2; CDR3: CASSQDLLGTATYGYTF; DNA: TGTGCCAGCAGCCAAGACTTACTGGGGACAGCAACCTATGGCTACACCTTC
size: NA; D: NA; V: TRBV6-1; J: TRBJ1-6; CDR3: CASSEVGRVNSPLHF; DNA: TGTGCCAGCAGTGAAGTGGGACGGGTAAATTCACCCCTCCACTTT
size: NA; D: NA; V: TRBV6-2/TRBV6-3; J: TRBJ1-4; CDR3: CASSQPTGTNEKLFF; DNA: TGTGCCAGCAGTCAACCGACGGGGACTAATGAAAAACTGTTTTTT
size: NA; D: TRBD2; V: TRBV20-1; J: TRBJ2-7; CDR3: CSARGLGGGTYEQYF; DNA: TGCAGTGCTAGAGGCCTTGGCGGGGGGACCTACGAGCAGTACTTC
size: NA; D: TRBD1; V: TRBV6-2/TRBV6-3; J: TRBJ2-5; CDR3: CASSYWQGARETQYF; DNA: TGTGCCAGCAGTTACTGGCAGGGGGCGAGAGAGACCCAGTACTTC
size: few; D: TRBD1; V: TRBV4-2; J: TRBJ2-5; CDR3: CASSQSIGQGEETQYF; DNA: TGTGCCAGCAGCCAAAGCATAGGACAGGGAGAGGAGACCCAGTACTTC
size: NA; D: TRBD1; V: TRBV5-6; J: TRBJ1-2; CDR3: CASSLFGDRDYGYTF; DNA: TGTGCCAGCAGCCTGTTTGGGGACAGGGACTATGGCTACACCTTC
size: once; D: TRBD1; V: TRBV6-1; J: TRBJ2-3; CDR3: CASSGGQIYTDAQYF; DNA: TGTGCCAGCAGTGGGGGACAGATCTACACAGATGCGCAGTATTTT
size: NA; D: NA; V: TRBV6-1; J: TRBJ2-5; CDR3: CASSELGFSVRGETQYF; DNA: TGTGCCAGCAGTGAATTGGGTTTCAGCGTCAGGGGCGAGACCCAGTACTTC
size: NA; D: TRBD1; V: TRBV5-1; J: TRBJ2-3; CDR3: CASSPVWGQGEDTQYF; DNA: TGCGCCAGCAGCCCCGTCTGGGGACAGGGGGAGGATACGCAGTATTTT
size: NA; D: TRBD1; V: TRBV6-5; J: TRBJ2-4; CDR3: CASSTVTGRQNIQYF; DNA: TGTGCCAGCAGTACAGTGACAGGGCGGCAAAACATTCAGTACTTC
size: NA; D: TRBD1; V: TRBV13; J: TRBJ2-1; CDR3: CASSLESGGANNEQFF; DNA: TGTGCCAGCAGCTTAGAATCAGGGGGCGCCAACAATGAGCAGTTCTTC
size: NA; D: TRBD2; V: TRBV6-5; J: TRBJ2-1; CDR3: CASSYSGTSGDSEQFF; DNA: TGTGCCAGCAGTTACTCCGGGACTAGCGGGGACAGTGAGCAGTTCTTC
size: NA; D: NA; V: TRBV12-3/TRBV12-4; J: TRBJ1-2; CDR3: CASSPPGAWGYTF; DNA: TGTGCCAGCAGCCCCCCGGGGGCGTGGGGCTACACCTTC
size: few; D: NA; V: TRBV5-1; J: TRBJ2-1; CDR3: CASSLVFNEQFF; DNA: TGTGCCAGCAGTTTAGTCTTCAATGAGCAGTTCTTC
size: NA; D: TRBD2; V: TRBV5-6; J: TRBJ2-3; CDR3: CASSLGGGTADTQYF; DNA: TGTGCCAGCAGCTTGGGCGGGGGAACGGCAGATACGCAGTATTTT
size: NA; D: NA; V: TRBV7-2; J: TRBJ1-2; CDR3: CASSFTLGNYGYTF; DNA: TGTGCCAGCAGCTTCACCCTAGGAAACTATGGCTACACCTTC
size: NA; D: NA; V: TRBV20-1; J: TRBJ1-4; CDR3: CSARDIRSGEKLFF; DNA: TGCAGTGCTAGAGATATCAGGTCGGGCGAAAAACTGTTTTTT